This entry lists 17 T cell receptor beta chains sequenced from one sample in a study of CD8+CD57+ T cells in acquired aplastic anemia. Patients sequenced had flow cytometry evidence of CD8+CD57+ cell expansion. Genomic DNA provided the template from which TCR beta VDJ and CDR3 profiles were obtained. MiXCR was run by TCRdb on the reads, yielding one entry per CDR3 protein. The sample lists 150,000 to 180,000 distinct CDR3 sequences, about 54% seen once, with around 12% in the top ten. The sequenced sample was sorted CD4+, CD8+, or CD8+CD57+ T cells (not recorded which) from PBMCs. Every receptor here comes from a human donor with aplastic anemia.

The chain links TRBV7-9 to TRBJ2-7; 8 bases line up with TRBD2. Looked up from germline, CDR1 is SEHNR and CDR2 is FQNEAQ (reference sequence). The CDR3 spans 14 residues. V lost 4 bases, J lost 6 bases, and 8 bases stayed unmatched. The CDR3 region has the DNA TGTGCCAGCAGCTATTCGGGGGGGCCCATCGAGCAGTACTTC. It encodes CASSYSGGPIEQYF.

The chain joins TRBV12-3 or TRBV12-4 to TRBJ1-6; 7 bases line up with TRBD1. V trimming: 8 bases; J trimming: 7 bases; junction bases outside the gene matches: 8. CDR3 size: 14 residues. CDR3 DNA sequence: TGTGCCAGCCAATGGGACAGCACGAATTCACCCCTCCACTTT. Amino acid sequence: CASQWDSTNSPLHF.

Ten or more counts support this clonotype. The chain joins TRBV6-1 to TRBJ2-7, with 7 positions matching TRBD1. This CDR3 is 15 amino acids long. CDR1 and CDR2 (germline): MNHNS, SASEGT. J was trimmed by 7 bases and V by 9 bases; bases with no gene match: 18. In DNA, the CDR3 is TGTGCCAGTTGGACTCCGGGACAGACGACGTGGGAGCAGTACTTC. Translating gives CASWTPGQTTWEQYF.

The V gene is TRBV11-1, the J gene TRBJ2-1; TRBD2 aligns across 10 bases. This CDR3 comprises 16 residues. Trimming took 1 base from V and 8 from J; bases not matched to a gene: 8. From germline, CDR1 is SGHAT and CDR2 FQDESV (reference sequence). CDR3 in amino acids: CASSLGTSGDSYEQFF. DNA for the CDR3: TGTGCCAGCAGCTTAGGGACTAGCGGAGACAGTTATGAGCAGTTCTTC.

This sequence joins TRBV7-2 and TRBJ2-3, with 7 bases aligning to TRBD2. V dropped 0 bases and J dropped 4; count of bases not matched to a gene: 7. This CDR3 comprises 16 residues. The V gene's germline CDR1 is SGHTA and CDR2 FQGNSA. This CDR3 is CASSLAGTKGPDTQYF. The DNA of the CDR3 is TGTGCCAGCAGCTTAGCCGGGACTAAGGGCCCAGATACGCAGTATTTT.

The rearrangement joins TRBV20-1 to TRBJ2-1; 10 bases fit TRBD2. V was pared by 4 bases and J by 9 bases, with 15 bases of the junction left unmatched. Germline lookup yields CDR1 DFQATT and CDR2 SNEGSKA (reference sequence). CDR3 size: 16 residues. The DNA of the CDR3 is TGCAGTGCTATCCAAGCGGGAGGGAAACCCCAGGGTGAGCAGTTCTTC. This translates into CSAIQAGGKPQGEQFF.

This clonotype has just one count. The chain recombines TRBV7-6 with TRBJ1-1; no firm D call. The germline gives CDR1 SGHVS, CDR2 FNYEAQ. The CDR3 is 13 residues long. The V end was cut by 4 bases, the J end by 4 bases, with 10 bases between. The DNA of the CDR3 is TGTGCCAGCAGCTCCACGAGCAGCACTGAAGCTTTCTTT. It specifies CASSSTSSTEAFF.

The chain carries TRBV29-1 and TRBJ2-4, with D perhaps matching TRBD2 (6 bases). Germline CDR1 reads SQVTM; CDR2 reads ANQGSEA. The CDR3 spans 12 residues. V was pared by 7 bases and J by 5 bases, with 12 bases between. The CDR3 coding sequence is TGCAGCGCTGAGTGGGGGGAAAACATTCAGTACTTC. This gives the protein CSAEWGENIQYF. The full variable domain, completed using reference TRBV29-1 and TRBJ2-4, is SAVISQKPSRDICQRGTSLTIQCQVDSQVTMMFWYRQQPGQSLTLIATANQGSEATYESGFVIDKFPISRPNLTFSTLTVSNMSPEDSSIYLCSAEWGENIQYFGAGTRLSVL.

This clonotype has a count of ten or more. This rearrangement joins TRBV29-1 to TRBJ1-1, with 9 nucleotides matching TRBD1. The germline V gene encodes CDR1 SQVTM and CDR2 ANQGSEA. V lost 3 bases, J lost 2 bases, and 10 bases stayed unmatched. This CDR3 has 16 residues. In nucleotides, the CDR3 is TGCAGCGTTGACGATAGGGACAGGGATGGAAACACTGAAGCTTTCTTT. Translation: CSVDDRDRDGNTEAFF.

The chain uses TRBV4-1 and TRBJ2-1; D gene uncertain. Trimming removed 0 bases from V and 8 bases from J, with 14 bases in between. Germline CDR1 is MGHRA and CDR2 is YSYEKL. The CDR3 sequence is 15 residues long. The DNA of the CDR3 is TGCGCCAGCAGCCAAGATGGAAACAGTGGGGATGAGCAGTTCTTC. This translates into CASSQDGNSGDEQFF.

Only one count was recorded for this clonotype. This chain joins TRBV12-3 or TRBV12-4 and TRBJ1-5; D not resolved. V lost 2 bases and J 6 bases, leaving 11 bases between the germline ends. CDR3 length equals 14 residues. This CDR3 is CASSLIFTSQPQHF. The CDR3 DNA sequence: TGTGCCAGCAGTTTAATTTTTACCTCTCAGCCCCAGCATTTT.

This clonotype was detected only once. The genes are TRBV2 and TRBJ2-3; D is unclear. This CDR3 is 11 amino acids long. V dropped 5 bases and J dropped 10 bases, with 10 bases sitting between them. Germline V CDR1 and CDR2: SNHLY, FYNNEI. The CDR3 nucleotides are TGTGCCAGCAGTAAGACTCGAGCGCAGTATTTT. It translates to CASSKTRAQYF. The full variable domain, in which reference TRBV2 and TRBJ2-3 provide the parts outside the CDR3, is EPEVTQTPSHQVTQMGQEVILRCVPISNHLYFYWYRQILGQKVEFLVSFYNNEISEKSEIFDDQFSVERPDGSNFTLKIRSTKLEDSAMYFCASSKTRAQYFGPGTRLTVL.

This clonotype appeared a few times. V is TRBV29-1 and J is TRBJ2-1; D not resolved. This CDR3 comprises 13 residues. Trimming took off 4 bases at V and 0 bases at J, with 7 bases between the two ends. Germline-derived CDR1 and CDR2 are SQVTM and ANQGSEA. This CDR3 is CSVVPSSYNEQFF. The CDR3 DNA sequence: TGCAGCGTTGTGCCCAGCTCCTACAATGAGCAGTTCTTC.

A remark on this clonotype: Sequence at one end of the junction differs from germline and may be a read error. The chain couples TRBV11-2 to TRBJ2-1; TRBD1 matches at 7 bases. The CDR3 has 18 amino acids. Germline assignment: CDR1 SGHAT and CDR2 FQNNGV. In DNA, the CDR3 is TGTGACAGCAGCTTAGATGTGGGTGGGGGACAGCTATACAATGAGCAGTTCTTC. Translation gives CDSSLDVGGGQLYNEQFF.

This clonotype was counted many times. The chain links TRBV10-3 to TRBJ2-2; no clear D gene. The CDR3 is made up of 11 amino acids. Trimming removed 7 bases at V and 9 bases at J, with 9 bases between. Germline V gene data show CDR1 as ENHRY and CDR2 as SYGVKD. In nucleotides, the CDR3 is TGTGCCATCAACACGGGCCGGGAGCTGTTTTTT. This encodes CAINTGRELFF.

This clonotype came up many times. V is TRBV4-2 and J is TRBJ2-4; 7 bases fit TRBD1. Trimming at V came to 4 bases and at J to 0 bases, leaving 12 bases not matched to a gene. This CDR3 region has 18 residues. CDR1 is LGHNA and CDR2 is YNFKEQ in the germline V gene. The chain's CDR3 is CASSPALGTALAKNIQYF. In nucleotides, the CDR3 is TGTGCCAGCAGCCCCGCTTTAGGGACAGCACTAGCCAAAAACATTCAGTACTTC.

This clonotype was seen at least ten times. This chain uses TRBV20-1 with TRBJ1-1, with D perhaps TRBD1 (5 bases). The CDR3 runs 13 residues. V was cut by 1 base and J by 2 bases, with 8 bases left in between. Germline assignment: CDR1 DFQATT and CDR2 SNEGSKA (reference sequence). The chain's CDR3 is CSARGGDNTEAFF. The CDR3 nucleotides are TGCAGTGCTAGAGGGGGGGACAACACTGAAGCTTTCTTT.